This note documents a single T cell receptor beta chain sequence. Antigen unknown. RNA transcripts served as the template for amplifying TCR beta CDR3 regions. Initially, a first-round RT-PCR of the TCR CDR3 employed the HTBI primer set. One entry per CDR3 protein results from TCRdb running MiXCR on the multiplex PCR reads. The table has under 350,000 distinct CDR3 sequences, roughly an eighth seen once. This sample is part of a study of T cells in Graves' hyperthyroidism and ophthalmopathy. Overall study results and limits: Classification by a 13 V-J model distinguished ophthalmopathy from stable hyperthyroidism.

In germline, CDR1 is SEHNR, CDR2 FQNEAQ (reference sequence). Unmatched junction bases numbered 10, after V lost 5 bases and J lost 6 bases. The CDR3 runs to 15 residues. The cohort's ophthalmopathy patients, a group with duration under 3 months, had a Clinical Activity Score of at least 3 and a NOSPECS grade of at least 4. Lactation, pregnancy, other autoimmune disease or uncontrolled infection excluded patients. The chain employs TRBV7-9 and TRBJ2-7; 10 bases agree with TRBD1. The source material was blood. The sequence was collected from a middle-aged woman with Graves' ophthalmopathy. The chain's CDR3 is CASSQSGTGDREQYF. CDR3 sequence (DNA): TGTGCCAGCAGCCAATCCGGGACAGGGGATCGCGAGCAGTACTTC.